One and the same sample provided the 22 T cell receptor beta chains below, sequenced in a study of cytomegalovirus exposure and HLA in healthy donors. 13 Jbeta primers and 60 Vbeta primers were used for the PCR. The data were produced by immunoSEQ multiplex PCR, yet TCRdb's version contains in-frame clones alone and is incomplete. Here the sample spans about 160,000 clones, around 77% being singletons. Material: PBMCs. The receptors originated from a young man in good health and CMV-seropositive.

In its sample, this clone was seen once. The CDR3 is CASSYRGGYNEQFF. The CDR3 nucleotides read TGTGCCAGCAGTTACCGTGGGGGGTACAATGAGCAGTTCTTC. The chain carries TRBV6-5 and TRBJ2-1; perhaps TRBD2 as D (6 bases). There are 14 residues in the CDR3. The V end lost 2 bases, the J end lost 4 bases, and 9 bases lay between the germline ends. In germline, CDR1 is MNHEY, CDR2 SVGAGI.

In its sample, this clone was seen a few times. The DNA for the CDR3 is TGTGCCAGCAGTGAAGACAGGGGAACCGGGCATGAGCAGTTCTTC. As protein: CASSEDRGTGHEQFF. The chain has TRBV6-4 and TRBJ2-1; 8 bases are shared with TRBD1. Germline V gives CDR1 MRHNA, CDR2 SNTAGT. The CDR3 covers 15 residues. The ends lost 3 bases at V and 8 bases at J; junction bases unmatched: 9.

This rearrangement joins TRBV11-3 to TRBJ2-5, with D possibly being TRBD1 (5 bases). This CDR3 has 15 residues. Germline CDR1 is SGHNT and CDR2 is YENEEA. V lost 1 base and J lost 1, with 10 bases in between. The CDR3 bases are TGTGCCAGCAGCTTAGGTCAGGGTGGCCAAGAGACCCAGTACTTC. This translates into CASSLGQGGQETQYF.

The chain uses TRBV19 and TRBJ2-2, with D possibly matching TRBD2 (9 bases). V was shortened by 5 bases and J by 1 base, with 23 bases between the two germline ends. Per germline, CDR1 LNHDA and CDR2 SQIVND (reference sequence). The CDR3 runs 19 residues. CDR3 DNA sequence: TGTGCCAGTAGTGGACGGACAGGGCCGCGGGGGGGGAACACCGGGGAGCTGTTTTTT. As protein: CASSGRTGPRGGNTGELFF.

This clone was counted a few times. This sequence joins TRBV5-1 and TRBJ1-5, with D hard to call. The V end was cut by 2 bases, the J end by 1 base, with 10 bases between. Germline loops: CDR1 SGHRS, CDR2 YFSETQ. This CDR3 has 15 residues. The CDR3 region has the DNA TGCGCCAGCAGCTTTCGGGGTGACAGCAATCAGCCCCAGCATTTT. It specifies CASSFRGDSNQPQHF.

This chain links TRBV2 with TRBJ2-4, with D possibly being TRBD2 (7 bases). V was trimmed by 3 bases and J by 0 bases, leaving 12 bases between them. This CDR3 has 16 residues. Germline V lookup: CDR1 SNHLY, CDR2 FYNNEI. The CDR3 is CASSELGGPAKNIQYF. CDR3 nucleotide sequence: TGTGCCAGCAGTGAGTTGGGGGGGCCAGCCAAAAACATTCAGTACTTC.

This clone was detected a few times. One end of the junction does not line up with germline, which may come from a read error. The V and J genes are TRBV13 and TRBJ2-1; 7 positions agree with TRBD2. The length of the CDR3 is 15 residues. From germline, CDR1 is PRHDT and CDR2 FYEKMQ (reference sequence). The CDR3 DNA is TGTGCCAGCAGCATAGGACTAGACTCCTACAATGAGCAGTTCTTC. Translating gives CASSIGLDSYNEQFF.

This chain links TRBV5-1 with TRBJ2-5, with a weak D call TRBD2 (5 bases). CDR1 is SGHRS, CDR2 YFSETQ, per germline. The germline V and J ends were trimmed by 1 base and 2 bases, with 12 bases remaining between them. The CDR3 totals 15 residues. CDR3 region: CASSLMTGTQETQYF. The CDR3 nucleotides are TGCGCCAGCAGCTTGATGACGGGAACACAAGAGACCCAGTACTTC.

The rearrangement links TRBV5-1 to TRBJ2-1, with TRBD2 matching over 9 bases. CDR1 is SGHRS, CDR2 YFSETQ, per germline. The CDR3 extends over 15 amino acids. V gave up 1 base and J gave up 6 bases; unmatched junction bases: 5. CDR3 residues: CASSLFAGGSNEQFF. DNA for the CDR3: TGCGCCAGCAGCTTGTTTGCGGGGGGGTCCAATGAGCAGTTCTTC.

The genes are TRBV28 and TRBJ1-4, with 7 bases that match TRBD1. The ends lost 6 bases at V and 7 bases at J; junction bases unmatched: 5. CDR3 length: 13 amino acids. Germline assignment: CDR1 MDHEN and CDR2 SYDVKM. The CDR3 protein is CASSKGDSEKLFF. DNA of the CDR3: TGTGCCAGCAGCAAAGGGGACAGTGAAAAACTGTTTTTT. Full variable domain (remainder filled in from reference TRBV28 and TRBJ1-4): DVKVTQSSRYLVKRTGEKVFLECVQDMDHENMFWYRQDPGLGLRLIYFSYDVKMKEKGDIPEGYSVSREKKERFSLILESASTNQTSMYLCASSKGDSEKLFFGSGTQLSVL.

This clone showed up many times. This chain connects TRBV4-1 to TRBJ1-4; D perhaps matches TRBD1 (5 bases). V was clipped by 1 base and J by 5 bases, with 11 bases between them. Germline assignment: CDR1 MGHRA and CDR2 YSYEKL. The CDR3 has 15 amino acids. In nucleotides, the CDR3 is TGCGCCAGCAGCCAAGGGGCGGGGGGGAATGAAAAACTGTTTTTT. This sequence encodes CASSQGAGGNEKLFF.

This clone has just a few counts. The chain is built from TRBV7-3 and TRBJ2-7; D call uncertain. V lost 5 bases to trimming and J lost 3 bases, with 11 bases between them. Germline CDR1 SGHTA, CDR2 FQGTGA. The CDR3 contains 13 residues. This CDR3 reads CASSPGPGYEQYF. As DNA, the CDR3 is TGTGCCAGCAGCCCCGGCCCAGGCTACGAGCAGTACTTC. Full variable domain (remainder filled in from reference TRBV7-3 and TRBJ2-7): GAGVSQTPSNKVTEKGKYVELRCDPISGHTALYWYRQSLGQGPEFLIYFQGTGAADDSGLPNDRFFAVRPEGSVSTLKIQRTERGDSAVYLCASSPGPGYEQYFGPGTRLTVT.

The chain has TRBV18 and TRBJ2-7; TRBD2 matches at 7 bases. The trim removed 3 bases at V and 4 bases at J, leaving 0 bases unmatched. Per the germline V gene, CDR1 is KGHSH and CDR2 is LQKENI. The CDR3 is 12 residues long. Here the CDR3 DNA reads TGTGCCAGCTCACCGGGGGGGTACGAGCAGTACTTC. Translation: CASSPGGYEQYF. The whole variable domain, remainder taken from reference TRBV18 and TRBJ2-7, is NAGVMQNPRHLVRRRGQEARLRCSPMKGHSHVYWYRQLPEEGLKFMVYLQKENIIDESGMPKERFSAEFPKEGPSILRIQQVVRGDSAAYFCASSPGGYEQYFGPGTRLTVT.

This chain joins TRBV13 and TRBJ1-2; the match to TRBD1 covers 10 bases. V gave up 5 bases and J gave up 1 base; unmatched junction bases: 10. This CDR3 has 17 amino acids. The germline V gene encodes CDR1 PRHDT and CDR2 FYEKMQ (reference sequence). This CDR3 reads CASSPETGGLFNYGYTF. In DNA form, the CDR3 reads TGTGCCAGCAGCCCCGAGACAGGGGGCCTCTTTAACTATGGCTACACCTTC. The full variable domain, in which reference TRBV13 and TRBJ1-2 provide the parts outside the CDR3, is AAGVIQSPRHLIKEKRETATLKCYPIPRHDTVYWYQQGPGQDPQFLISFYEKMQSDKGSIPDRFSAQQFSDYHSELNMSSLELGDSALYFCASSPETGGLFNYGYTFGSGTRLTVV.

The genes are TRBV14 and TRBJ2-5; possible D gene TRBD1, 5 bases. V was shortened by 1 base and J by 4 bases, with 13 bases between the two germline ends. The V gene's germline CDR1 is SGHDN and CDR2 FVKESK. The CDR3 has 15 residues. The CDR3 spells CASSQGGSRGETQYF. Here the CDR3 DNA reads TGTGCCAGCAGCCAAGGAGGAAGTAGGGGAGAGACCCAGTACTTC.

The chain joins TRBV4-1 to TRBJ1-5; D is ambiguous. There are 13 residues in the CDR3. Trimming removed 2 bases at V and 9 bases at J, with 11 bases between. Germline CDR1 MGHRA, CDR2 YSYEKL. CDR3 nucleotides: TGCGCCAGCAGCCAAATGCCGACTCGGCCCCAGCATTTT. The encoded protein is CASSQMPTRPQHF.

The rearrangement links TRBV27 to TRBJ2-2; a weak D match, TRBD1 (5 bases). Trimming pared 3 bases from V and 1 base from J, leaving 12 bases between. Germline loops: CDR1 MNHEY, CDR2 SMNVEV (reference sequence). This CDR3 region has 16 residues. As DNA, the CDR3 is TGTGCCAGCAGTTTTTGGGGCGACCTGAACACCGGGGAGCTGTTTTTT. Translated, it gives CASSFWGDLNTGELFF.

This clone was recorded a few times. The chain is built from TRBV6-5 and TRBJ1-4; D may be TRBD1 (6 bases). V was shortened by 7 bases and J by 8 bases, with 17 bases between the two germline ends. The V gene's germline CDR1 is MNHEY and CDR2 SVGAGI. The CDR3 is 14 residues long. Here the CDR3 DNA reads TGTGCCAGCACTGGCCGGCAGGGGAGCGAAAAACTGTTTTTT. This gives the protein CASTGRQGSEKLFF.

The count of this clone is one. The V call is TRBV11-2, the J call TRBJ2-2, with TRBD1 matching over 7 bases. The germline gives CDR1 SGHAT, CDR2 FQNNGV. The V gene end was trimmed by 5 bases and the J gene end by 2 bases; junction bases not matched to a gene: 5. The CDR3 totals 15 residues. As DNA, the CDR3 is TGTGCCAGCAGCGCTGGGACAGCCAACACCGGGGAGCTGTTTTTT. It encodes CASSAGTANTGELFF. The full variable domain, completed using reference TRBV11-2 and TRBJ2-2, is EAGVAQSPRYKIIEKRQSVAFWCNPISGHATLYWYQQILGQGPKLLIQFQNNGVVDDSQLPKDRFSAERLKGVDSTLKIQPAKLEDSAVYLCASSAGTANTGELFFGEGSRLTVL.

The chain recombines TRBV18 with TRBJ2-7; tentatively, D is TRBD2 (6 bases). The CDR3 consists of 14 residues. Trimming shortened V by 3 bases and J by 2 bases, and 11 bases separated the two germline ends. Germline loops: CDR1 KGHSH, CDR2 LQKENI. CDR3 region: CASSPEGYAYEQYF. CDR3 in DNA: TGTGCCAGCTCACCGGAGGGCTATGCCTACGAGCAGTACTTC.

The chain employs TRBV28 and TRBJ2-7, with 9 bases fitting TRBD1. Germline assignment: CDR1 MDHEN and CDR2 SYDVKM. Trimming cost V 4 bases and J 7 bases; bases outside gene matches: 2. CDR3 length: 12 residues. This CDR3 is CASSWGQGEQYF. CDR3 nucleotide sequence: TGTGCCAGCAGTTGGGGACAGGGTGAGCAGTACTTC.

The V and J genes are TRBV5-1 and TRBJ2-5, with TRBD1 matching 8 bases. Germline CDR1 and CDR2: SGHRS and YFSETQ. This CDR3 region has 15 residues. V shed 2 bases, J shed 11 bases, and the junction held 14 bases outside the gene matches. The CDR3 DNA reads as TGCGCCAGCAGCTTCGAAGTCACAGGGGGAGAGGAGCAGTACTTC. It yields the protein CASSFEVTGGEEQYF.